This TCR beta chain was retrieved from a study of T cell repertoires in cytomegalovirus infection. Overall study context: Public TCR beta signatures were indicative of both CMV infection and a matching HLA type. General study results and limits: HLA-C-restricted CMV-specific TCR beta clonotypes prevailed in the ex vivo response.

TCRdb re-called the reads through MiXCR, storing one row per CDR3 protein. This sample has some 920,000 distinct CDR3 sequences; approximately 31% occur once, and the top ten carry 13%. This clonotype was seen a handful of times. Its antigen is currently unknown. The germline gives CDR1 DFQATT, CDR2 SNEGSKA (reference sequence). The CDR3 has 15 amino acids. Trimming took 0 bases from V and 3 from J; bases not matched to a gene: 6. The clonotype originates from a human donor in good health (CMV status not recorded). Some clones in this sample may be carry-over from other donors' samples. V and J are TRBV20-1 and TRBJ2-3, with TRBD2 identical over 7 bases. The sequencing used cultured CD8+ T cells from PBMCs, collected from culture after CMV antigen stimulation. This CDR3 reads CSARDQRDSTDTQYF. The CDR3 coding sequence is TGCAGTGCTAGAGACCAGCGGGACTCGACAGATACGCAGTATTTT.